The 15 T cell receptor beta chains in this list originate from one sample, sequenced in a study of regulatory T cells in long-lasting Graves disease. Arm-PCR with iRepertoire HTBI primers amplified the CDR3 regions for these TCR beta libraries. From the multiplex PCR reads, TCRdb called clonotypes with MiXCR, one entry per CDR3 protein. This table has fewer than 550,000 distinct CDR3 sequences, around 15% appearing once. Time point of the sample: newly diagnosed GD, antithyroid drugs for less than 3 months. Isolated PBMC RNA provided the starting material for the TCR library. The same sample was also studied in work on T cells in Graves' hyperthyroidism and ophthalmopathy.

The material sequenced was peripheral blood mononuclear cells (PBMCs), taken at new diagnosis, from a patient treated with antithyroid drugs. The source is a woman aged 35-60 years with Graves disease.

At least ten counts were recorded for this clonotype. Here the CDR3 reads CASSLALAPYEQYF. The CDR3 nucleotides are TGTGCCAGCAGCTTAGCTCTAGCTCCCTACGAGCAGTACTTC. This chain joins TRBV7-9 and TRBJ2-7, with a weak D call TRBD2 (5 bases). The CDR3 runs to 14 residues. Germline CDR1 is SEHNR and CDR2 is FQNEAQ (reference sequence). Between the trimmed V and J ends, which lost 0 bases and 2 bases, there was a span of 8 bases.

CDR3 nucleotide sequence: TGCGCCAGCAGCAGCCAAATCGGTACTGAAGCTTTCTTT. As protein: CASSSQIGTEAFF. This rearrangement joins TRBV5-1 to TRBJ1-1, with D unresolved. Trimming stripped 4 bases from V and 5 bases from J, with 12 bases between. This CDR3 region has 13 residues. In germline, CDR1 is SGHRS, CDR2 YFSETQ.

To note about this clonotype: The germline gene is not matched at one end of the junction; a read error may be the cause. V is TRBV7-3 and J is TRBJ2-6; a weak D match, TRBD2 (5 bases). Germline V gene lookup returns CDR1 SGHTA and CDR2 FQGTGA. The length of the CDR3 is 17 residues. For the CDR3, the DNA is TGTACCAGCAGCAGAGGGAGACTGAACTCTGGGGCCAACGTCCTGACTTTC. This codes for CTSSRGRLNSGANVLTF.

The chain recombines TRBV12-3 or TRBV12-4 with TRBJ2-6, with D perhaps matching TRBD2 (6 bases). CDR3 length equals 16 residues. With 1 base removed from V and 9 bases from J, the gap between germline ends came to 16 bases. For the CDR3, the DNA is TGTGCCAGCAGTTTAGAGGGTGGAGGGGTTCACAACGTCCTGACTTTC. Protein sequence: CASSLEGGGVHNVLTF.

The chain uses TRBV5-1 and TRBJ1-1, with D perhaps matching TRBD1 (6 bases). The CDR3 spans 16 residues. Trimming shortened V by 0 bases and J by 0 bases, and 12 bases separated the two germline ends. Germline loops: CDR1 SGHRS, CDR2 YFSETQ. CDR3 DNA sequence: TGCGCCAGCAGCTTGGCGGAGGGGGGCATGAACACTGAAGCTTTCTTT. This codes for CASSLAEGGMNTEAFF.

This clonotype appeared many times. Written as DNA, the CDR3 is TGTGCCAGCAGCTCTTTCGGTTATGAGACGCAGTATTTT. It encodes CASSSFGYETQYF. The gene calls are TRBV7-3 and TRBJ2-3; D is ambiguous. Germline V lookup: CDR1 SGHTA, CDR2 FQGTGA. This CDR3 is 13 amino acids long. V was trimmed by 4 bases and J by 9 bases, leaving 14 bases between them.

This clonotype appeared a few times. At one end, the junction sequence differs from germline, possibly due to a read error. This rearrangement joins TRBV18 to TRBJ1-1; a weak D match, TRBD1 (5 bases). CDR1 is KGHSH, CDR2 LQKENI, per germline. The CDR3 has 14 amino acids. CDR3 nucleotide sequence: TGTGCCAGCCCACCTCAGGGTTCGAACACTGAAGCTTTCTTT. Translating it yields CASPPQGSNTEAFF.

The chain has TRBV7-2 and TRBJ2-7; TRBD2 is a possible D gene (6 bases). Germline V gene data show CDR1 as SGHTA and CDR2 as FQGNSA. The CDR3 spans 13 residues. Trimming removed 5 bases at V and 7 bases at J, with 15 bases between. For the CDR3, the DNA is TGTGCCAGCAGCAGGGACTCCCCGGGGGAGCAGTACTTC. Its protein product is CASSRDSPGEQYF.

The gene calls are TRBV4-1 and TRBJ1-1; D unresolved. The CDR3 runs to 16 residues. V shed 2 bases and J shed 3 bases, with 16 bases lying between them. Germline V CDR1 and CDR2: MGHRA, YSYEKL. As DNA, the CDR3 is TGCGCCAGCAGCCAAACCATCATAGGGAGATACACTGAAGCTTTCTTT. It is translated as CASSQTIIGRYTEAFF.

This clonotype was observed many times. This CDR3 is CASSPGGGGTDTQYF. The CDR3 DNA sequence: TGTGCCAGCAGCCCTGGGGGCGGGGGAACAGATACGCAGTATTTT. The chain uses TRBV7-3 and TRBJ2-3, with D perhaps TRBD2 (7 bases). V gave up 5 bases and J gave up 3 bases, with 15 bases separating them. Germline V CDR1 and CDR2: SGHTA, FQGTGA. This CDR3 comprises 15 residues.

Many counts were recorded for this clonotype. Here the CDR3 reads CASSRRTGTSGQGPKNIQYF. DNA for the CDR3: TGTGCCAGCAGCCGAAGGACCGGGACTAGCGGGCAAGGTCCCAAAAACATTCAGTACTTC. The V and J genes are TRBV3-1 and TRBJ2-4; 12 positions agree with TRBD2. J lost 2 bases, V lost 4 bases, and 15 bases had no gene match. The CDR3 sequence is 20 residues long. Germline CDR1 reads LGHDT; CDR2 reads YNNKEL (reference sequence).

This clonotype has more than one count but fewer than ten. The rearrangement joins TRBV5-4 to TRBJ1-1; 7 bases align to TRBD1. The length of the CDR3 is 14 residues. Per the germline V gene, CDR1 is SGHNT and CDR2 is YYREEE (reference sequence). J lost 5 bases, V lost 2 bases, and 6 bases had no gene match. DNA for the CDR3: TGTGCCAGCAGCTTAGGACAGGTGGAGACTGAAGCTTTCTTT. Translated: CASSLGQVETEAFF.

Details on this clonotype: This clone may be a read error of a much larger clone one base away. The chain combines TRBV7-2 with TRBJ2-7; TRBD2 matches 13 bases. This CDR3 contains 15 residues. Germline V gene data show CDR1 as SGHTA and CDR2 as FQGNSA. CDR3 loop: CASSYTSGGVYEQCF. CDR3 in DNA: TGTGCCAGCAGCTACACTAGCGGGGGGGTCTACGAGCAGTGCTTC.

As for this clonotype: This could be a read error, since a much larger clone is one nucleotide away. The chain has TRBV7-2 and TRBJ2-7; 8 bases match TRBD1. The CDR3 loop spans 14 amino acids. Germline lookup yields CDR1 SGHTA and CDR2 FQGNSA. CDR3 protein: CVSSPGQGAWEQYF. The CDR3 DNA is TGTGTCAGCAGCCCGGGGCAGGGGGCTTGGGAGCAGTACTTC.

About this clonotype itself: A much more abundant neighbour one base away suggests this may be a read error. This CDR3 fails to terminate in the conserved phenylalanine or tryptophan, so it likely reflects a read error. The V and J genes are TRBV28 and TRBJ1-5; no clear D. Trimming pared 3 bases from V and 6 bases from J, leaving 9 bases between. Germline CDR1 is MDHEN and CDR2 is SYDVKM. The CDR3 contains 13 residues. The DNA for the CDR3 is TGTGCCAGCAGTTTTGATTTAGTTCAGCCCCAGCATCTT. Protein sequence: CASSFDLVQPQHL.